Shown below are 7 T cell receptor beta chains from a single sample sequenced in a study of technical replicates of blood from a handful of donors. Measured with immunoSEQ multiplex PCR; TCRdb has only the in-frame clones, and not every one. The data hold around 9,000 clones, with 91% observed a single time. The material sequenced was PBMCs. The source is a human donor in good health.

The chain joins TRBV5-6 to TRBJ2-7; D not resolved. Trimming took 0 bases from V and 2 from J, leaving 9 bases between them. The germline gives CDR1 SGHDT, CDR2 YYEEEE. The CDR3 runs to 14 residues. CDR3 DNA: TGTGCCAGCAGCTTGGCCCTAGATACCTACGAGCAGTACTTC. Protein sequence: CASSLALDTYEQYF.

V is TRBV30 and J is TRBJ2-3; TRBD1 is a possible D gene (5 bases). The germline V gene encodes CDR1 GTSNPN and CDR2 SVGIG (reference sequence). CDR3 length equals 14 residues. Trimming took off 3 bases at V and 3 bases at J, with 13 bases between the two ends. The DNA for the CDR3 is TGTGCCTGGAGCCTCGGGTCAGGGACAGATACGCAGTATTTT. Encoded protein: CAWSLGSGTDTQYF.

The rearrangement links TRBV6-1 to TRBJ1-5, with D perhaps TRBD1 (6 bases). The V end was cut by 8 bases, the J end by 4 bases, with 18 bases between. There are 15 residues in the CDR3. CDR1 and CDR2 from the germline V gene are MNHNS and SASEGT. CDR3 coding DNA: TGTGCCAGCGTACGTCTCGGGACACCAAATCAGCCCCAGCATTTT. Its translation: CASVRLGTPNQPQHF.

The chain employs TRBV29-1 and TRBJ1-1; D call uncertain. The CDR3 contains 12 residues. The V end lost 4 bases, the J end lost 0 bases, and 6 bases lay between the germline ends. CDR1 SQVTM and CDR2 ANQGSEA come from the germline V gene. The CDR3 sequence: CSVGAMNTEAFF. The CDR3 DNA reads as TGCAGCGTTGGGGCGATGAACACTGAAGCTTTCTTT.

This clone has only a few counts. The V call is TRBV10-1, the J call TRBJ2-1, with 11 bases that match TRBD1. CDR1 is WNHNN and CDR2 is SYGVQD in the germline V gene (reference sequence). Trimming took 6 bases from V and 7 from J; bases not matched to a gene: 2. This CDR3 spans 13 amino acids. Written as DNA, the CDR3 is TGCGCCAGCAGGGGGGACAGGGGGAATGAGCAGTTCTTC. This encodes CASRGDRGNEQFF.

The V and J genes are TRBV6-1 and TRBJ2-5, with D possibly matching TRBD1 (6 bases). CDR1 and CDR2 from the germline V gene are MNHNS and SASEGT. Deletions cut 8 bases from V and 3 bases from J, with 10 bases between. This CDR3 has 12 amino acids. The CDR3 is CASRRQEETQYF. CDR3 sequence (DNA): TGTGCCAGCCGGCGACAGGAAGAGACCCAGTACTTC.

This sequence joins TRBV4-1 and TRBJ2-2; 10 bases line up with TRBD2. This CDR3 has 19 amino acids. Looked up from germline, CDR1 is MGHRA and CDR2 is YSYEKL. V was clipped by 4 bases and J by 3 bases; unmatched bases: 14. Here the CDR3 DNA reads TGCGCCAGCAGCCCCTTGGCATTAGCGGGAGGCCGTGACACCGGGGAGCTGTTTTTT. Amino acid sequence: CASSPLALAGGRDTGELFF.